Listed below are T cell receptor beta chains from one sample, sequenced in a study of blood T cell repertoires in COVID-19. Clones were read by immunoSEQ multiplex PCR, and TCRdb kept only the in-frame ones, dropping some. The sample carries roughly 260,000 clones, around nine tenths recorded once. Sequencing used peripheral blood. These receptors were obtained from a middle-aged man who had recovered from COVID-19. Both conserved end residues are part of each CDR3. Fields, in order: CDR3 protein, clone size, V gene, J gene. Clone size is not always given. Where it is, it says once, few, many or a class for expanded clones.

CDR3 protein: CAIKVNGDYEQYF
clone size: once
V gene: TRBV10-3
J gene: TRBJ2-7

CDR3 protein: CASSPLTGGGYTF
clone size: few
V gene: TRBV19
J gene: TRBJ1-2

CDR3 protein: CASSGRTGGRTEAFF
clone size: NA
V gene: TRBV7-9
J gene: TRBJ1-1

CDR3 protein: CSVELAGETNTQYF
clone size: NA
V gene: TRBV29-1
J gene: TRBJ2-3

CDR3 protein: CSVETSGGLSYEQYF
clone size: NA
V gene: TRBV29-1
J gene: TRBJ2-7

CDR3 protein: CASSSRQGAYEQYF
clone size: NA
V gene: TRBV9
J gene: TRBJ2-7

CDR3 protein: CASSPREAYGYTF
clone size: NA
V gene: TRBV5-1
J gene: TRBJ1-2

CDR3 protein: CASSLARSGSGEQYF
clone size: NA
V gene: TRBV7-8
J gene: TRBJ2-7

CDR3 protein: CASSLDYGSGNTIYF
clone size: NA
V gene: TRBV5-1
J gene: TRBJ1-3

CDR3 protein: CASSLGTGINEQYF
clone size: NA
V gene: TRBV7-9
J gene: TRBJ2-7

CDR3 protein: CASSHGLAETQYF
clone size: NA
V gene: TRBV5-1
J gene: TRBJ2-5

CDR3 protein: CASSIVTGISGANVLTF
clone size: NA
V gene: TRBV19
J gene: TRBJ2-6

CDR3 protein: CASSLKRREGYTF
clone size: NA
V gene: TRBV7-8
J gene: TRBJ1-2

CDR3 protein: CSASLGETQYF
clone size: NA
V gene: TRBV20-1
J gene: TRBJ2-5

CDR3 protein: CASSQESSGRFF
clone size: NA
V gene: TRBV14
J gene: TRBJ2-1

CDR3 protein: CASSKQGNYGYTF
clone size: NA
V gene: TRBV19
J gene: TRBJ1-2

CDR3 protein: CASSERRGEKLFF
clone size: NA
V gene: TRBV25-1
J gene: TRBJ1-4

CDR3 protein: CASSAVVAGGREKLFF
clone size: NA
V gene: TRBV5-8
J gene: TRBJ1-4

CDR3 protein: CASSINGRTDQPQHF
clone size: NA
V gene: TRBV19
J gene: TRBJ1-5

CDR3 protein: CASSELSAWDEQFF
clone size: NA
V gene: TRBV2
J gene: TRBJ2-1

CDR3 protein: CSADPSLAGSNEQFF
clone size: NA
V gene: TRBV29-1
J gene: TRBJ2-1

CDR3 protein: CASSQDIQETQYF
clone size: NA
V gene: TRBV7-2
J gene: TRBJ2-5

CDR3 protein: CASSSRLGGDTQYF
clone size: NA
V gene: TRBV7-3
J gene: TRBJ2-3

CDR3 protein: CASRRDRGGSPLHF
clone size: NA
V gene: TRBV6-6
J gene: TRBJ1-6

CDR3 protein: CASKSRSGNYEQYF
clone size: few
V gene: TRBV19
J gene: TRBJ2-7

CDR3 protein: CASSLQGNYGYTF
clone size: NA
V gene: TRBV5-6
J gene: TRBJ1-2

CDR3 protein: CASRVSGGKETQYF
clone size: NA
V gene: TRBV25-1
J gene: TRBJ2-5

CDR3 protein: CASSPHLGTQVYEQFF
clone size: NA
V gene: TRBV5-1
J gene: TRBJ2-1

CDR3 protein: CASSQDSINQPQHF
clone size: NA
V gene: TRBV7-9
J gene: TRBJ1-5

CDR3 protein: CAWWSESNQPQHF
clone size: NA
V gene: TRBV30
J gene: TRBJ1-5

CDR3 protein: CAWLLRGPRNTIYF
clone size: NA
V gene: TRBV30
J gene: TRBJ1-3

CDR3 protein: CATSRGPGGLGTSGSSYEQYF
clone size: NA
V gene: TRBV15
J gene: TRBJ2-7

CDR3 protein: CASSLSNPGREDEQYF
clone size: NA
V gene: TRBV27
J gene: TRBJ2-7

CDR3 protein: CASSYWGSGNTIYF
clone size: NA
V gene: TRBV6-2/TRBV6-3
J gene: TRBJ1-3

CDR3 protein: CASSLLAVNSPLHF
clone size: few
V gene: TRBV7-8
J gene: TRBJ1-6

CDR3 protein: CASSRWGGHTDTQYF
clone size: few
V gene: TRBV13
J gene: TRBJ2-3

CDR3 protein: CASSQEWDRETPGTEAFF
clone size: NA
V gene: TRBV14
J gene: TRBJ1-1

CDR3 protein: CASSLASGSGANVLTF
clone size: once
V gene: TRBV5-8
J gene: TRBJ2-6

CDR3 protein: CASSPGTRRDYEQYF
clone size: NA
V gene: TRBV5-4
J gene: TRBJ2-7

CDR3 protein: CASSGGIFRADTQYF
clone size: once
V gene: TRBV19
J gene: TRBJ2-3

CDR3 protein: CASASGTGVYEQYF
clone size: NA
V gene: TRBV27
J gene: TRBJ2-7

CDR3 protein: CSASSGGGDQETQYF
clone size: NA
V gene: TRBV20-1
J gene: TRBJ2-5

CDR3 protein: CASSGHRSTDTQYF
clone size: NA
V gene: TRBV5-1
J gene: TRBJ2-3

CDR3 protein: CASSIRGQGIVNTEAFF
clone size: NA
V gene: TRBV19
J gene: TRBJ1-1

CDR3 protein: CASRNLGAETQYF
clone size: NA
V gene: TRBV27
J gene: TRBJ2-5

CDR3 protein: CASSQGGGPTEAFF
clone size: NA
V gene: TRBV4-3
J gene: TRBJ1-1